This entry is about one TCR beta chain. This clone has just one count. The antigen this receptor binds is unknown. Per-base quality was not reported, and no clone a single base away is much larger than it. The cohort comprised hundreds of healthy bone marrow donors. At the time of sampling, all cohort members were nominally healthy, though unrecorded immune exposures were likely present. The donor tested CMV seronegative and was one of the 352 seronegative cohort members. Every donor gave a peripheral blood sample, and the peripheral blood mononuclear cells from that sample were used for TCR beta sequencing. The Qiagen DNeasy Blood Extraction Kit was used to extract genomic DNA from the blood cell samples. V is reduced by 2 bases and J by 7 bases, leaving a spacing of 9 bases between them. From the cysteine up to the phenylalanine, the CDR3 has a length of 13 residues. Here the CDR3 DNA is all that survives: 39 bases in frame from base 1. The germline V gene specifies MNHEY as CDR1 and SVGAGI as CDR2.

The sample comes from a study of cytomegalovirus exposure and HLA in healthy donors (dated by TCRdb to the late 2010s). In the study overall: According to an earlier analysis of 587 of the donors, 150 million to 200 million T cells yielded over 100 million unique TCR beta sequences and 276 Gb of sequence data. Rather than drawing on any new phenotypic data, the later analysis identified candidate immune exposures from TCR beta sequences and the way those sequences occurred across donors. High-throughput TCR immunosequencing, statistical association of individual TCRs with disease status, and machine learning were combined to predict cytomegalovirus infection status. To decide whether each TCR beta V gene segment behaved as functional or pseudogenic, an earlier analysis of 587 of the donors relied on high-throughput TCR beta sequencing. The T cell repertoires of 666 subjects were profiled by immunosequencing and related to cytomegalovirus serostatus. HLA typing covered class I and class II loci at four-digit resolution. Roughly 300 gigabases of sequencing data and tens of millions of unique TCR sequences were included in an early release covering about 620 HLA-typed donors. Alongside the repertoire data, information on donor age, sex, ethnicity and CMV serostatus was compiled. Typing coverage differed by locus: A, B, C, DRB1 and DQB1 were typed in roughly 629-640 donors, DQA1 in about 500, DPA1 in 606, and DPB1 in around 490. In a later genetic analysis, genome-wide SNP genotypes for about 65% of the 666 donors were used, and that subset was treated as a discovery cohort. Besides the first cohort of about 730 subjects, a separate validation cohort made up of over a hundred different subjects was used. The aim of the study was to test whether cataloging public T cell receptors could identify signatures of past pathogen exposure. All discovery cohort repertoires had been generated using a single sequencing platform. Several DR-DQ haplotypes were treated as single units for association and clustering because of strong linkage in the cohort. A later analysis re-analyzed previously published TCR beta repertoires from approximately 670 donors and added high-resolution HLA genotyping to study TCR occurrence patterns. Of the 350 to 450 genotyped donors, 75% to 85% were placed in the genetic ancestry cluster associated with self-reported Caucasian donors. Among almost 400 genotyped donors of the cohort, an average of around 240,000 unique TCR beta nucleotide sequences were sequenced per donor, roughly a sixth of them non-productive.

What the study reported, not specific to this receptor: Several of the top co-occurrence clusters appeared to be linked to parvovirus B19, influenza, CMV and Epstein-Barr virus, according to a later analysis. The authors suggested that the approach could potentially be extended to other disease states and immunological phenotypes. According to a later analysis, TCR association rates differed among HLA loci, with DRB1 alleles showing the most associated TCRs and HLA-C alleles showing the fewest. A further reported finding was that TCR beta sequences accurately predicted the HLA-A and HLA-B alleles for most subjects in the first cohort. At a false discovery rate of 0.05, a later analysis linked 16,951 TCR beta sequences to specific HLA alleles. Across donors, most TCR sequences were observed very rarely, whereas some public TCRs were present in many individuals. In both the original and validation cohorts, the classifier was reported to diagnose cytomegalovirus status with high specificity and sensitivity. Immune exposure information for the cohort was limited to CMV serostatus. Three of the identified cytomegalovirus-associated TCR beta chains were confirmed in vitro to be specific for cytomegalovirus antigens. A later genetic analysis reported fewer N-insertions in productive TCRs among donors in an Asian-associated ancestry cluster than the roughly 620-donor mean. Presence/absence analyses assumed roughly uniform sequencing depth across donors, an assumption that may not hold. In an earlier analysis of approximately 590 of the donors, most TCR beta V segments appeared in productive rearrangements about 87% or about 30% of the time, broadly matching IMGT annotations. Only TCR beta chains were sequenced in this cohort, and the absence of alpha or paired-chain data limited detectable features. An association between a missense DCLRE1C variant and V-gene and J-gene trimming of TCR beta chains was found in a later genetic analysis and replicated in an independent cohort. When HLA alleles, especially DR and DQ, strongly co-occurred, TCR associations were difficult to assign to individual alleles. Because some donors lacked HLA typing at each locus, the association tests relied only on the typed subset. Because counts were too low, about 18 rarely observed V segments, including chromosome 9 orphons, were excluded from the earlier analysis of 587 of the donors. Some IMGT-functional V segments, including TRBV6-2 and TRBV6-3, could not be told apart with the 87-base-pair reads, so those segments were excluded. Correlated functional status among segregating V segments might reflect linkage disequilibrium, but an unknown experimental factor could not be ruled out. A cluster of highly shared sequence variants was judged likely to represent a technical artifact of the sequencing pipeline. Most CMV-associated TCR beta chains appeared to be HLA-restricted in a later analysis, and the HLA associations seemed to be driven largely by CMV exposure. The study listed around 160 TCR beta chains as associated with cytomegalovirus. Compared with equally common non-associated chains, HLA-associated TCR beta chains in a later analysis were more clonally expanded and had lower generation probabilities.

Preparation of the library involved the immunoSEQ multiplex PCR assay. A mixture of 60 forward primers for TCR Vbeta segments and 13 reverse primers for TCR Jbeta segments was used in the multiplex PCR. The CDR3 region of rearranged TCR beta genes was amplified from genomic DNA with a multiplex PCR assay. Amplified TCR beta libraries were sequenced as 87-base-pair reads on the Illumina HiSeq System. Turning to the authors' computational methods: A later analysis tallied 80 million to 95 million unique TCR beta chains across the 700 or so repertoires, and some 10 million of those chains were shared by two or more donors. To remove PCR and sequencing errors, raw reads were error-corrected and collapsed into unique sequences using a nearest-neighbor algorithm that merged closely related sequences. V, D and J gene segments were assigned by aligning CDR3 sequences to IMGT reference sequences. Each retained sequence needed at least a six-nucleotide match to both a V gene segment and a J gene segment. A rearrangement counted as productive if the CDR3 had no stop codons and remained in frame with V and J, and every other rearrangement counted as non-productive. CDR3 was defined according to IMGT convention as the region running from the second conserved V-encoded cysteine to the conserved J-encoded phenylalanine. Sequences without an unambiguous match to a single V gene segment were excluded from the earlier analysis of 450 to 650 of the donors. An earlier analysis of 587 of the donors classified V segments as functional when productive rearrangements were above 56.7% and as segregating when the standard deviation between donors was above 5%. To diagnose cytomegalovirus status from the catalog of TCR beta chain sequences, a statistical classification framework was built. In a later analysis, TCR nucleotide sequences were compared against IMGT/GENE-DB human TR gene sequences so that V and J genes could be assigned. A later analysis assigned CDR3 sequences and most-parsimonious VDJ recombination scenarios with the TCRdist pipeline. In a later analysis, every TCR beta chain was defined by the combination of its CDR3 amino acid sequence and its V-gene family, and reads without a unique V-gene family were dropped. To address suspected cross-contamination and a sequencing artifact, a later analysis removed several hundred highly shared, low-generation-probability nucleotide sequences. A later analysis calculated a clonal expansion index for each public chain from normalized within-repertoire ranks of inferred template counts. In a later analysis, generation probabilities were computed with a VDJ recombination model fitted to out-of-frame rearrangements, and the resulting probabilities were checked against IGoR. In a later analysis, hypergeometric tests were used to score TCR-TCR, TCR-HLA and TCR-CMV co-occurrence, with a repertoire-size bias correction applied to TCR pairs. A later analysis estimated false discovery rates by permuting HLA or CMV assignments 20 times. In a later analysis, co-occurring TCRs were grouped using DBSCAN, with TCRdist sequence similarity added in when clustering inside HLA-allele-positive subsets. For co-occurrence clustering, repertoires with fewer than 30,000 or more than 120,000 public chains were excluded, along with four or five repertoires with anomalous nucleotide sharing. TCRdb re-hosts the immuneACCESS table, in-frame sequences only. Its copies lack some clones; in the studies checked, an unresolved V gene accounts for under half of them, and the cause for the rest is not known. V and J calls and clone size come straight from that table; D and trimming were deduced from the DNA. Present in this sample are roughly 150,000 clones, approximately 80% of which were seen just once. The top ten clones comprise approximately 2.3% of the sample.

Sequencing used PBMCs. The sequence came from a male donor in good health and CMV-seronegative. The rearrangement joined TRBV6-5 to TRBJ2-1, with an unclear D gene assignment. The base sequence is TGTGCCAGCAGTTACAATTCGGTGAATGAGCAGTTCTTC. Its translation reads: CASSYNSVNEQFF.